This is a list of T cell receptor beta chains from one sample in a study of cytomegalovirus exposure and HLA in healthy donors. The data were produced by immunoSEQ multiplex PCR, yet TCRdb's version contains in-frame clones alone and is incomplete. The table lists about 160,000 clones. Material for sequencing was PBMCs. The source of these receptors is an older woman in good health and CMV-seronegative. The CDR3 runs from the conserved cysteine through the conserved F or W. D genes are given only for firm matches.

CDR3: CASSAGGQTGELFF; DNA: TGTGCCAGCAGCGCGGGGGGGCAGACCGGGGAGCTGTTTTTT; J: TRBJ2-2; D: TRBD2; V: TRBV9; length: 14
CDR3: CASSLRGGPSNEQFF; DNA: TGTGCCAGCAGTCTAAGGGGGGGGCCCAGCAATGAGCAGTTCTTC; J: TRBJ2-1; D: NA; V: TRBV27; length: 15
CDR3: CASSRTDNEQFF; DNA: TGTGCCAGCAGCAGGACAGACAATGAGCAGTTCTTC; J: TRBJ2-1; D: NA; V: TRBV7-9; length: 12
CDR3: CASSSGGKIYEQYF; DNA: TGTGCCAGCAGTTCGGGGGGGAAGATCTACGAGCAGTACTTC; J: TRBJ2-7; D: TRBD2; V: TRBV6-5; length: 14
CDR3: CASSPLDREYEQYF; DNA: TGTGCCAGCAGTCCGCTGGACAGGGAATACGAGCAGTACTTC; J: TRBJ2-7; D: TRBD1; V: TRBV27; length: 14
CDR3: CSAWDRWSGNTIYF; DNA: TGCAGCGCTTGGGACAGATGGTCTGGAAACACCATATATTTT; J: TRBJ1-3; D: TRBD1; V: TRBV29-1; length: 14
CDR3: CASSLAPGPNTGELFF; DNA: TGTGCCAGCAGCTTAGCTCCAGGGCCAAACACCGGGGAGCTGTTTTTT; J: TRBJ2-2; D: NA; V: TRBV7-3; length: 16
CDR3: CASSLRTSGGPADTQYF; DNA: TGTGCCAGCAGCCTACGGACTAGCGGGGGGCCCGCAGATACGCAGTATTTT; J: TRBJ2-3; D: TRBD2; V: TRBV7-2; length: 17
CDR3: CASKPAGALNTEAFF; DNA: TGCGCCAGCAAGCCGGCGGGGGCCTTGAACACTGAAGCTTTCTTT; J: TRBJ1-1; D: NA; V: TRBV10-1; length: 15
CDR3: CASCYEQYF; DNA: TGTGCTTCTTGCTACGAGCAGTACTTC; J: TRBJ2-7; D: NA; V: TRBV18; length: 9
CDR3: CASSLMGLAGNEQFF; DNA: TGTGCCAGCAGCTTAATGGGACTAGCGGGTAATGAGCAGTTCTTC; J: TRBJ2-1; D: TRBD2; V: TRBV11-2; length: 15
CDR3: CASSYIRGDNSPLHF; DNA: TGTGCCAGCAGTTATATCCGGGGGGATAATTCACCCCTCCACTTT; J: TRBJ1-6; D: NA; V: TRBV6-6; length: 15
CDR3: CATTQSYNEQFF; DNA: TGTGCCACAACACAGTCCTACAATGAGCAGTTCTTC; J: TRBJ2-1; D: NA; V: TRBV19; length: 12
CDR3: CASSPSGGTGGREQYF; DNA: TGCGCCAGCAGCCCCTCAGGGGGGACAGGGGGCAGAGAGCAGTACTTC; J: TRBJ2-7; D: TRBD1; V: TRBV5-1; length: 16
CDR3: CASSDIQQQFYYGYTF; DNA: TGTGCCAGCTCAGATATTCAACAGCAGTTTTACTATGGCTACACCTTC; J: TRBJ1-2; D: NA; V: TRBV18; length: 16
CDR3: CASSRAGQGRSYEQYF; DNA: TGTGCCAGCAGTCGAGCTGGACAGGGTCGTTCCTACGAGCAGTACTTC; J: TRBJ2-7; D: TRBD1; V: TRBV27; length: 16
CDR3: CASSVQGTFYEQYF; DNA: TGTGCCAGCAGCGTGCAGGGAACCTTCTACGAGCAGTACTTC; J: TRBJ2-7; D: NA; V: TRBV5-6; length: 14
CDR3: CASSLAPGPEGYTF; DNA: TGTGCCAGCAGCTTAGCGCCAGGTCCCGAAGGCTACACCTTC; J: TRBJ1-2; D: NA; V: TRBV7-8; length: 14
CDR3: CASGPGQGYEKLFF; DNA: TGTGCTAGTGGACCGGGACAGGGATATGAAAAACTGTTTTTT; J: TRBJ1-4; D: TRBD1; V: TRBV12-5; length: 14
CDR3: CASSPLIGEAFF; DNA: TGTGCCAGCAGCCCCTTAATCGGGGAAGCTTTCTTT; J: TRBJ1-1; D: NA; V: TRBV7-4; length: 12
CDR3: CASSESGGPRSGNTIYF; DNA: TGTGCCAGCAGTGAAAGTGGAGGTCCGCGCTCTGGAAACACCATATATTTT; J: TRBJ1-3; D: NA; V: TRBV2; length: 17
CDR3: CAISDYRDTYEQYF; DNA: TGTGCCATCAGTGATTACAGAGACACCTACGAGCAGTACTTC; J: TRBJ2-7; D: NA; V: TRBV10-3; length: 14
CDR3: CASSPDRRFNQPQHF; DNA: TGTGCCAGCAGCCCCGACAGGCGCTTCAATCAGCCCCAGCATTTT; J: TRBJ1-5; D: NA; V: TRBV6-6; length: 15
CDR3: CASSVDTGGNEKLFF; DNA: TGTGCCAGCAGCGTAGATACAGGGGGGAATGAAAAACTGTTTTTT; J: TRBJ1-4; D: TRBD1; V: TRBV9; length: 15
CDR3: CAGRVDGDSPLHF; DNA: TGTGCCGGACGGGTTGACGGGGATTCACCCCTCCACTTT; J: TRBJ1-6; D: NA; V: TRBV2; length: 13
CDR3: CASSLRGSGGAPDTQYF; DNA: TGTGCCAGCAGCCTTAGAGGGAGCGGGGGGGCACCAGATACGCAGTATTTT; J: TRBJ2-3; D: TRBD2; V: TRBV9; length: 17
CDR3: CASSLAGRGAPETQYF; DNA: TGCGCCAGCAGCTTGGCCGGGAGGGGGGCCCCAGAGACCCAGTACTTC; J: TRBJ2-5; D: TRBD2; V: TRBV5-1; length: 16
CDR3: CASSKQSGNTGELFF; DNA: TGTGCCAGCAGTAAGCAGTCGGGTAACACCGGGGAGCTGTTTTTT; J: TRBJ2-2; D: NA; V: TRBV2; length: 15
CDR3: CASSLDDGGDEQYF; DNA: TGTGCCAGCAGCTTGGACGACGGCGGGGACGAGCAGTACTTC; J: TRBJ2-7; D: NA; V: TRBV5-6; length: 14
CDR3: CASSSAQGWEQPQHF; DNA: TGTGCCAGCAGCTCCGCACAGGGGTGGGAGCAGCCCCAGCATTTT; J: TRBJ1-5; D: TRBD1; V: TRBV7-9; length: 15
CDR3: CASKRDRGQGWETQYF; DNA: TGTGCCAGCAAGCGGGACAGGGGGCAAGGTTGGGAGACCCAGTACTTC; J: TRBJ2-5; D: TRBD1; V: TRBV2; length: 16
CDR3: CASRDRGSNQPQHF; DNA: TGTGCCAGTAGGGACAGGGGCAGCAATCAGCCCCAGCATTTT; J: TRBJ1-5; D: TRBD1; V: TRBV19; length: 14
CDR3: CASSLQGQQETQYF; DNA: TGCGCCAGCAGCTTACAAGGACAACAAGAGACCCAGTACTTC; J: TRBJ2-5; D: NA; V: TRBV5-1; length: 14
CDR3: CASSPMGRGQPQHF; DNA: TGTGCCAGCAGTCCTATGGGGAGGGGTCAGCCCCAGCATTTT; J: TRBJ1-5; D: NA; V: TRBV6-5; length: 14
CDR3: CAIGAPREADTQYF; DNA: TGTGCCATCGGCGCCCCGCGGGAAGCAGATACGCAGTATTTT; J: TRBJ2-3; D: NA; V: TRBV10-3; length: 14
CDR3: CASSAEPDSSYGYTF; DNA: TGTGCCAGCAGCGCCGAACCGGACAGTTCTTATGGCTACACCTTC; J: TRBJ1-2; D: NA; V: TRBV9; length: 15
CDR3: CASSPSGRGTQYF; DNA: TGTGCCAGCAGTCCTAGCGGGAGAGGGACCCAGTACTTC; J: TRBJ2-5; D: TRBD2; V: TRBV6-5; length: 13
CDR3: CASRTSGIYNEQFF; DNA: TGCGCCAGCAGAACTAGCGGGATTTACAATGAGCAGTTCTTC; J: TRBJ2-1; D: TRBD2; V: TRBV10-2; length: 14
CDR3: CASSPGQGQQYEQYF; DNA: TGTGCCAGCAGCCCAGGACAGGGGCAACAGTACGAGCAGTACTTC; J: TRBJ2-7; D: TRBD1; V: TRBV11-3; length: 15
CDR3: CASSHTDSYNSPLHF; DNA: TGTGCCAGCAGTCACACAGACTCCTATAATTCACCCCTCCACTTT; J: TRBJ1-6; D: NA; V: TRBV2; length: 15
CDR3: CASSPIRGEETQYF; DNA: TGTGCCAGCAGCCCCATTCGGGGTGAGGAGACCCAGTACTTC; J: TRBJ2-5; D: NA; V: TRBV7-2; length: 14
CDR3: CASSPGTPEAFF; DNA: TGTGCCAGCAGCCCCGGGACACCTGAAGCTTTCTTT; J: TRBJ1-1; D: NA; V: TRBV13; length: 12
CDR3: CASASGGWTEAFF; DNA: TGCGCCAGCGCTTCAGGGGGCTGGACTGAAGCTTTCTTT; J: TRBJ1-1; D: TRBD1; V: TRBV5-1; length: 13
CDR3: CASSASRGLDEQYF; DNA: TGTGCCAGCAGCGCCTCCAGGGGATTAGACGAGCAGTACTTC; J: TRBJ2-7; D: NA; V: TRBV11-2; length: 14
CDR3: CASSLGSGGGSEQYF; DNA: TGTGCCAGCAGCTTAGGTAGCGGGGGGGGGTCCGAGCAGTACTTC; J: TRBJ2-7; D: TRBD2; V: TRBV7-2; length: 15
CDR3: CASNLKQGNTEAFF; DNA: TGTGCCAGCAATCTAAAACAGGGCAACACTGAAGCTTTCTTT; J: TRBJ1-1; D: NA; V: TRBV2; length: 14
CDR3: CASSLSAGLVYEQFF; DNA: TGTGCCAGCTCCCTATCGGCGGGACTAGTTTATGAGCAGTTCTTC; J: TRBJ2-1; D: TRBD2; V: TRBV9; length: 15
CDR3: CSVLTGDQPQHF; DNA: TGCAGCGTCCTGACAGGGGATCAGCCCCAGCATTTT; J: TRBJ1-5; D: TRBD1; V: TRBV29-1; length: 12
CDR3: CASSGLQGETQYF; DNA: TGTGCCAGCAGCGGTTTACAGGGGGAGACCCAGTACTTC; J: TRBJ2-5; D: TRBD1; V: TRBV2; length: 13
CDR3: CASSLTGYNEQFF; DNA: TGTGCCAGCAGTTTAACAGGGTACAATGAGCAGTTCTTC; J: TRBJ2-1; D: NA; V: TRBV28; length: 13
CDR3: CASSLGLAGGWEYEQYF; DNA: TGTGCCAGCAGCTTGGGACTAGCGGGAGGCTGGGAGTACGAGCAGTACTTC; J: TRBJ2-7; D: TRBD2; V: TRBV5-8; length: 17
CDR3: CASSPLSRAYEQYF; DNA: TGCGCCAGCAGCCCCTTATCCAGGGCCTACGAGCAGTACTTC; J: TRBJ2-7; D: NA; V: TRBV5-1; length: 14
CDR3: CASSITWDWGSNEQFF; DNA: TGTGCCAGTAGTATAACCTGGGACTGGGGTTCCAATGAGCAGTTCTTC; J: TRBJ2-1; D: NA; V: TRBV19; length: 16
CDR3: CASSYSGTGGRKLFF; DNA: TGTGCCAGCAGTTACTCCGGGACAGGGGGGAGAAAACTGTTTTTT; J: TRBJ1-4; D: TRBD1; V: TRBV6-5; length: 15
CDR3: CASSPRTGAQETQYF; DNA: TGTGCCAGCAGCCCCCGTACAGGGGCGCAAGAGACCCAGTACTTC; J: TRBJ2-5; D: TRBD1; V: TRBV7-2; length: 15
CDR3: CASRGDSYEQYF; DNA: TGTGCCAGCCGCGGGGACTCCTACGAGCAGTACTTC; J: TRBJ2-7; D: NA; V: TRBV7-9; length: 12
CDR3: CASSLIQGDEQYF; DNA: TGTGCCAGCAGTTTAATTCAGGGCGACGAGCAGTACTTC; J: TRBJ2-7; D: NA; V: TRBV27; length: 13
CDR3: CSVGLAVGGETQYF; DNA: TGCAGCGTCGGCCTAGCGGTCGGGGGGGAGACCCAGTACTTC; J: TRBJ2-5; D: TRBD2; V: TRBV29-1; length: 14
CDR3: CASSIGTGGQPQHF; DNA: TGTGCCAGTAGTATCGGGACAGGGGGTCAGCCCCAGCATTTT; J: TRBJ1-5; D: TRBD1; V: TRBV19; length: 14